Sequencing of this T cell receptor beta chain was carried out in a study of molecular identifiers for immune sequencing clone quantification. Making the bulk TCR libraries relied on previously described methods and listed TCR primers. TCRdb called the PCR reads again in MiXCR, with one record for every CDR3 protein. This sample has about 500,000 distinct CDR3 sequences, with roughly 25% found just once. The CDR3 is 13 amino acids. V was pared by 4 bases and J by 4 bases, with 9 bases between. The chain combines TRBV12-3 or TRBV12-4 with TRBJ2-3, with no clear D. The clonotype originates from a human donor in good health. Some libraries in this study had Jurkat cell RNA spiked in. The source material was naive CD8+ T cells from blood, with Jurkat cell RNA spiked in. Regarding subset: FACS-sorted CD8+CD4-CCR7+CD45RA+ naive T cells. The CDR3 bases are TGTGCCAGCAGTTGGGGTGGGTCAGATACGCAGTATTTT. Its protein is CASSWGGSDTQYF.